This TCR beta chain was profiled in a study of T-cell reconstitution after alpha-beta-depleted transplantation in children. General observations from the study: By about two months after transplant, alpha-beta T cells reportedly arose from several hundred graft clones that had expanded.

Unique molecular identifiers were used to barcode this TCRbeta library. TCRdb re-analysed the PCR reads in MiXCR, keeping a single row per CDR3 protein. This sample has 500,000 to 650,000 distinct CDR3 sequences, with 10% to 12% found just once. This clonotype was detected only a few times. Its antigen is unidentified. The clonotype originates from a female patient aged 2-15 years who had a stem cell transplant for aplastic anemia, so the T cells may come from the graft donor. The input for sequencing was PBMCs, mostly from graft donor cells, taken 180 days after TCRalphabeta/CD19-depleted stem cell transplant.

The CDR3 DNA reads as TGTGCCAGCAGCCCAGTTTTCCCCAGAGAAGACACTGAAGCTTTCTTT. This encodes CASSPVFPREDTEAFF. J is TRBJ1-1 and V is TRBV3-1; no clear D. The CDR3 consists of 16 residues. Between the trimmed V and J ends, which lost 4 bases and 3 bases, there was a span of 18 bases. Germline CDR1 is LGHDT and CDR2 is YNNKEL (reference sequence).